This entry lists 9 T cell receptor beta chains sequenced from one sample in a study of STAT3 mutations in large granular lymphocyte leukemia. Using immunoSEQ multiplex PCR, the repertoire was profiled, and TCRdb retains in-frame clones only, with some absent. The profile shows around 1,900 clones, approximately 61% of them singletons. Overall study results and limits: Every T-LGLL patient had at least one immunodominant TCRbeta clonotype.

Antigen specificity for these receptors is unknown. Sequenced material: peripheral blood mononuclear cells. Every receptor here comes from a man aged 60-69 years with T-cell large granular lymphocyte leukemia. Some clones in this sample may be carry-over from other donors' samples.

The J gene is TRBJ2-7, the V gene TRBV30; D gene uncertain. Trimming removed 1 base at V and 0 bases at J, with 10 bases between. Germline CDR1 reads GTSNPN; CDR2 reads SVGIG (reference sequence). The CDR3 has 14 amino acids. The chain's CDR3 is CAWSADTGSYEQYF. The CDR3 region has the DNA TGTGCCTGGAGTGCCGACACCGGCTCCTACGAGCAGTACTTC.

There are a few counts of this clone. The chain joins TRBV30 to TRBJ1-2; maybe TRBD1 (6 bases). CDR1 GTSNPN and CDR2 SVGIG come from the germline V gene (reference sequence). Trimming shortened V by 1 base and J by 0 bases, and 12 bases separated the two germline ends. The CDR3 spans 15 residues. DNA for the CDR3: TGTGCCTGGAGTGGGAAACAGGGATCTAACTATGGCTACACCTTC. Encoded protein: CAWSGKQGSNYGYTF.

The chain couples TRBV18 to TRBJ2-7; 9 nucleotides agree with TRBD2. Per the germline V gene, CDR1 is KGHSH and CDR2 is LQKENI. V was clipped by 3 bases and J by 6 bases; unmatched bases: 6. CDR3 length equals 14 residues. The CDR3 DNA sequence: TGTGCCAGCTCACCCTCGACTAGCGGAGGCGAGCAGTACTTC. This encodes CASSPSTSGGEQYF.

The chain is built from TRBV30 and TRBJ1-2; weak D call: TRBD1 (5 bases). V lost 2 bases to trimming and J lost 8 bases, with 12 bases between them. Germline V lookup: CDR1 GTSNPN, CDR2 SVGIG (reference sequence). The CDR3 length is 12 residues. CDR3 DNA sequence: TGTGCCTGGAGTAGCACAGGCAGGGGCTACACCTTC. Translating it yields CAWSSTGRGYTF.

This clone was seen a handful of times. J is TRBJ2-4 and V is TRBV18; maybe TRBD1 (5 bases). This CDR3 spans 14 amino acids. Germline-derived CDR1 and CDR2 are KGHSH and LQKENI. The V and J ends lost 4 bases and 5 bases respectively, with 12 bases between them. Here the CDR3 DNA reads TGTGCCAGCTCACGACAGCGAATGGAAAACATTCAGTACTTC. Its translation is CASSRQRMENIQYF. Variable domain in full (rest from reference TRBV18 and TRBJ2-4): NAGVMQNPRHLVRRRGQEARLRCSPMKGHSHVYWYRQLPEEGLKFMVYLQKENIIDESGMPKERFSAEFPKEGPSILRIQQVVRGDSAAYFCASSRQRMENIQYFGAGTRLSVL.

This sequence joins TRBV5-4 and TRBJ2-5; 7 bases align to TRBD1. After removal of 0 bases from V and 4 bases from J, the junction contained 0 bases not matched to a gene. There are 13 residues in the CDR3. CDR1 is SGHNT and CDR2 is YYREEE in the germline V gene (reference sequence). The CDR3 sequence is CASSLGQGETQYF. CDR3 DNA sequence: TGTGCCAGCAGCTTGGGACAGGGAGAGACCCAGTACTTC.

The rearrangement joins TRBV29-1 to TRBJ2-3; perhaps D is TRBD1 or TRBD2 (5 bases each). The V end was cut by 5 bases, the J end by 3 bases, with 18 bases between. The length of the CDR3 is 15 residues. Germline V gene sequence: CDR1 SQVTM, CDR2 ANQGSEA. CDR3 loop: CSVTGPILITDTQYF. The DNA of the CDR3 is TGCAGCGTTACGGGACCAATCTTAATAACAGATACGCAGTATTTT.

The rearrangement uses TRBV18 and TRBJ2-3; a possible D gene is TRBD2 (6 bases). Deletions cut 3 bases from V and 2 bases from J, with 15 bases between. The CDR3 has 16 residues. Germline CDR1 and CDR2: KGHSH and LQKENI. As DNA, the CDR3 is TGTGCCAGCTCACCTAGGGCGGGGTTTGACACAGATACGCAGTATTTT. Amino acid sequence: CASSPRAGFDTDTQYF.

The gene calls are TRBV2 and TRBJ1-5, with a possible D match to TRBD1 (5 bases). The CDR3 is 16 residues long. V lost 3 bases, J lost 6 bases, and 18 bases lay in between. Germline CDR1 reads SNHLY; CDR2 reads FYNNEI. This chain's CDR3 is CASSELTGFRGQPQHF. The CDR3 nucleotides read TGTGCCAGCAGTGAGTTAACAGGTTTTCGAGGTCAGCCCCAGCATTTT.